These 2 T cell receptor beta chains share one sample of origin, sequenced in a study of early stage breast cancer tumors. Repertoires were generated with immunoSEQ multiplex PCR, while TCRdb's copy carries only in-frame clones and drops some. The sample consists of about 19,000 clones, around 83% of them appearing once. The sample comprised blood. These receptors came from a person in their 70s with breast cancer.

The rearrangement joins TRBV6-5 to TRBJ2-7, with D perhaps matching TRBD2 (6 bases). CDR1 and CDR2 (germline): MNHEY, SVGAGI. This CDR3 comprises 15 residues. Trimming took off 2 bases at V and 1 base at J, with 12 bases between the two ends. CDR3 nucleotides: TGTGCCAGCAGTTACCTCTCCGGGGGTTCCTACGAGCAGTACTTC. Translated: CASSYLSGGSYEQYF.

The chain carries TRBV27 and TRBJ1-6; D is unresolved. CDR1 and CDR2 from the germline V gene are MNHEY and SMNVEV (reference sequence). Trimming took off 3 bases at V and 1 base at J, with 7 bases between the two ends. The length of the CDR3 is 15 residues. CDR3 region: CASSLRESYNSPLHF. As DNA, the CDR3 is TGTGCCAGCAGTTTGAGAGAGTCCTATAATTCACCCCTCCACTTT.